The TCR beta chain described here comes from a study of blood T cell repertoires in COVID-19 (TCRdb year 2020). In the study overall: The collaborator samples originated in the United States, Italy and Spain and spanned the acute and convalescent phases of COVID-19. The material from the prospective study consisted of cDNA or gDNA derived from T cells, B-cell-depleted T cells, or PBMCs. Subjects who had been exposed to COVID-19, were actively infected with it, or had recovered from it provided the deeply sampled blood TCRbeta repertoires that made up the dataset. The repertoires were released in a freely available public database meant as a resource for research on the immune response to SARS-CoV-2. The samples were drawn from the first 160 participants of the ongoing ImmuneRACE study and from some 1,300 subjects provided by 6 global collaborators. Nearly every sample came with metadata listing a de-identified subject ID, COVID-19 status, age in years and sex. Where available, HLA class I and class II types were taken from metadata supplied by the sample provider and were not determined by assay-based typing. The investigation overall reported the following: How much clinical and demographic metadata was included differed by source and by participant, and the metadata was provided uncurated.

TCRbeta CDR3 regions were amplified from genomic DNA using the immunoSEQ Assay, a bias-controlled multiplex PCR. The original pipeline was this. The number of nucleated cells in each sample was estimated from the amplification of reference gene primers within the assay. To quantify the absolute abundance of each unique TCRbeta CDR3 rearrangement, sequence reads were collapsed and filtered. For each sample, productive Simpson clonality was calculated by taking the square root of Simpson's diversity index across productive rearrangements. TCRdb's version of the immuneACCESS table is confined to in-frame rearrangements and falls short of the full clone set. An unresolved V gene accounts for under half of the shortfall where checked; the remainder is of unknown origin. V, J and clone size were drawn from that table, and D and trimming were deduced from the DNA. The sample yields 130,000 to 150,000 clones; about 83% were counted once. The ten biggest clones cover around 5.4% of the sample.

CDR1 LGHNA and CDR2 YSLEER were looked up in the germline V gene. Trimming at the junction amounts to 5 bases on V and 8 bases on J, and the germline ends lie 9 bases apart. From cysteine to phenylalanine, the CDR3 is 11 amino acids long. Only the CDR3 DNA is retained, 33 bases long and in frame from the first base. Participants in the prospective study were enrolled through a virtual design, were aged about 18 to 100 years, and lived in roughly 24 United States geographic areas. Cohort assignment in the prospective study relied on participant-reported clinical history from a screening survey and a study questionnaire. Exposed participants had been in contact, within 2 weeks of entering the study, with a person who had a PCR-confirmed or clinician-diagnosed case of COVID-19. In the prospective study, whole blood, serum and a nasopharyngeal or oropharyngeal swab were collected from each participant by mobile phlebotomists. Prospective study participants could optionally give additional blood draws and questionnaires over a roughly two-month period. Blood samples from the prospective study were shipped frozen or at room temperature prior to DNA extraction.

Concerning this clone: Its antigen remains undetermined. No clone much larger than this one lies a single base away; base qualities are absent.

The sequencing input was PBMCs or T cells enriched from blood (not recorded which). The sequence is built from TRBV4-3 and TRBJ1-1; a weak D assignment points to TRBD1 (5 bases agree). The clonotype was recovered from a woman aged 45 to 65 who had been exposed to COVID-19. Here is the DNA: TGCGCCAGCAGCGGGGGGAGGGAAGCTTTCTTT. It is translated as CASSGGREAFF.